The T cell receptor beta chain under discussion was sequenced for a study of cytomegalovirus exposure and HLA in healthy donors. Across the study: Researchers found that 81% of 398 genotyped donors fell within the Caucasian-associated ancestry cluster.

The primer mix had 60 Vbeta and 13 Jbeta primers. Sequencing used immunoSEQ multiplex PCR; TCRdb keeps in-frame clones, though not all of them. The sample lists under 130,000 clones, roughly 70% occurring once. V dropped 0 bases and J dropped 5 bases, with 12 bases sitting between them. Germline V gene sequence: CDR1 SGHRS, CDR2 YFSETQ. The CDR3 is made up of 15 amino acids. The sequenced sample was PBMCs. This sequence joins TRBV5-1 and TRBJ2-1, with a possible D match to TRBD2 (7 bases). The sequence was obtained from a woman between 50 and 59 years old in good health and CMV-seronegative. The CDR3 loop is CASSLEPGGHNEQFF. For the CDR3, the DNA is TGCGCCAGCAGCTTGGAACCGGGGGGCCACAATGAGCAGTTCTTC. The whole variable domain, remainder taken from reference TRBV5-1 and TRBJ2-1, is KAGVTQTPRYLIKTRGQQVTLSCSPISGHRSVSWYQQTPGQGLQFLFEYFSETQRNKGNFPGRFSGRQFSNSRSEMNVSTLELGDSALYLCASSLEPGGHNEQFFGPGTRLTVL.